Presented here are 9 T cell receptor beta chains from one specimen sequenced in a study of CD4 T cells in relation to SARS-CoV-2 and coronaviruses. These TCRs are of unknown antigen specificity. Only in-frame clones appear in the TCRdb table, and some are missing; sequencing was by immunoSEQ multiplex PCR. Of about 36,000 clones in the sample, 75% to 85% were seen once. The specimen sequenced was memory CD4+ T cells from PBMCs, cultured in vitro. The receptors originated from an adult with COVID-19.

V and J are TRBV5-1 and TRBJ2-1; D might be TRBD2 (5 bases). V was shortened by 1 base and J by 2 bases, with 13 bases between the two germline ends. CDR1 is SGHRS and CDR2 is YFSETQ in the germline V gene. The CDR3 sequence is 16 residues long. The CDR3 bases are TGCGCCAGCAGCTTGTCGGTGGGAGACCCCTACAATGAGCAGTTCTTC. It translates to CASSLSVGDPYNEQFF.

CDR3 sequence (DNA): TGTGCCAGCAGTTTATCTGCGACTTATGGCTACACCTTC. Protein: CASSLSATYGYTF. The gene calls are TRBV28 and TRBJ1-2; D call uncertain. V was pared by 1 base and J by 5 bases, with 8 bases between. Looked up from germline, CDR1 is MDHEN and CDR2 is SYDVKM. The CDR3 has 13 amino acids.

The gene calls are TRBV5-1 and TRBJ1-3, with D possibly TRBD1 on 5 matching bases. Trimming stripped 0 bases from V and 4 bases from J, with 11 bases between. Germline CDR1 SGHRS, CDR2 YFSETQ. The CDR3 extends over 15 amino acids. The CDR3 DNA reads as TGCGCCAGCAGCTTGGGGGGCGGATTAGGAAACACCATATATTTT. This translates into CASSLGGGLGNTIYF.

This rearrangement joins TRBV5-4 to TRBJ2-1; TRBD2 is a possible D gene (6 bases). The germline V and J ends were trimmed by 0 bases and 5 bases, with 12 bases remaining between them. The CDR3 is 15 amino acids. CDR1 is SGHNT, CDR2 YYREEE, per germline (reference sequence). The CDR3 nucleotides are TGTGCCAGCAGCTTGGGGGGCGGGGTAAACAATGAGCAGTTCTTC. It codes for CASSLGGGVNNEQFF.

With regard to this clone: This sample also contains other DNA sequences that code for the same CDR3. The chain uses TRBV18 and TRBJ2-5; a weak D match, TRBD2 (7 bases). Germline V gives CDR1 KGHSH, CDR2 LQKENI. Between the trimmed V and J ends, which lost 3 bases and 1 base, there was a span of 12 bases. The CDR3 sequence is 15 residues long. CDR3: CASSPGGRVQETQYF. The DNA of the CDR3 is TGTGCCAGCTCACCGGGGGGGCGAGTCCAAGAGACCCAGTACTTC.

Only a few counts were recorded for this clone. V and J are TRBV2 and TRBJ1-5; maybe TRBD1 (6 bases). The CDR3 has 12 amino acids. V was trimmed by 8 bases and J by 6 bases, leaving 11 bases between them. The germline CDR1 and CDR2 sequences are SNHLY and FYNNEI. Written as DNA, the CDR3 is TGTGCCAGCCAGGGGATGCGTCAGCCCCAGCATTTT. Encoded protein: CASQGMRQPQHF. Complete variable domain (other parts from reference TRBV2 and TRBJ1-5): EPEVTQTPSHQVTQMGQEVILRCVPISNHLYFYWYRQILGQKVEFLVSFYNNEISEKSEIFDDQFSVERPDGSNFTLKIRSTKLEDSAMYFCASQGMRQPQHFGDGTRLSIL.

The V and J genes are TRBV6-2 or TRBV6-3 and TRBJ2-1; D remains ambiguous. Looked up from germline, CDR1 is MNHEY and CDR2 is SVGEGT. The CDR3 sequence is 15 residues long. V dropped 6 bases and J dropped 2 bases, with 14 bases sitting between them. CDR3 nucleotides: TGTGCCAGCAGCCACCTTGCCACAGCCTACAATGAGCAGTTCTTC. It specifies CASSHLATAYNEQFF.

CDR3: CASRGVWSSGRKNTGELFF. The CDR3 DNA is TGTGCCAGCAGGGGAGTATGGAGTAGCGGGAGGAAGAACACCGGGGAGCTGTTTTTT. This chain uses TRBV7-6 with TRBJ2-2; TRBD2 agrees at 10 bases. V lost 6 bases and J lost 1; bases outside the gene matches: 14. From germline, CDR1 is SGHVS and CDR2 FNYEAQ. This CDR3 has 19 residues. Looking up the rest from reference TRBV7-6 and TRBJ2-2 gives the full variable domain: GAGVSQSPRYKVTKRGQDVALRCDPISGHVSLYWYRQALGQGPEFLTYFNYEAQQDKSGLPNDRFSAERPEGSISTLTIQRTEQRDSAMYRCASRGVWSSGRKNTGELFFGEGSRLTVL.

In its sample, this clone was seen a few times. This chain connects TRBV4-1 to TRBJ2-1; D is unresolved. Trimming stripped 0 bases from V and 8 bases from J, with 20 bases between. The germline V gene encodes CDR1 MGHRA and CDR2 YSYEKL. This CDR3 contains 17 residues. The CDR3 DNA reads as TGCGCCAGCAGCCAAGATCGGGCGGAGCTACTCTTCGATGAGCAGTTCTTC. This encodes CASSQDRAELLFDEQFF.